This TCR beta chain was retrieved from a study of blood T cell repertoires in COVID-19. Only one count was recorded for this clone. Assignments of participants to cohorts depended upon their own reported clinical history. Donors in Cohort 3 counted as recovered after two negative PCRs, clearance, or symptom resolution. The authors' processing: Amplified reference gene primers provided the basis for estimating nucleated cell counts. The repertoire was sequenced with immunoSEQ multiplex PCR; TCRdb's copy has only in-frame clones and lacks some. V, J and clone size reflect that table, while D and trimming were determined from the DNA. Seen here are 300,000 to 350,000 clones, about 90% observed once, and the top ten hold 1%. This TCR came from a woman aged 25 to 45 who had recovered from COVID-19. Sequencing input: PBMCs or T cells enriched from blood (not recorded which).

The CDR3 loop reads CATNRPNQPQHF. In DNA form, the CDR3 reads TGTGCCACAAACAGGCCAAATCAGCCCCAGCATTTT. This chain connects TRBV19 to TRBJ1-5, with a tentative D call TRBD1 (5 bases). V shed 10 bases and J shed 4 bases, with 11 bases lying between them. There are 12 residues in the CDR3. Germline values: CDR1 LNHDA, CDR2 SQIVND (reference sequence).